The 22 T cell receptor beta chains presented below share a single source sample, sequenced in a study of T cells in Graves' hyperthyroidism and ophthalmopathy (dated by TCRdb to the late 2010s). The method behind the library was multiplex PCR. Sequencing used an Illumina HiSeq 2000. TCR beta CDR3 regions were amplified from RNA transcripts. The first round of RT-PCR for the TCR CDR3 was performed with the HTBI primer set and the Qiagen OneStep RT-PCR kit. TCRdb reran the public reads through fastp at Q25 and MiXCR, keeping productive beta chains. Merged by CDR3 protein, the rows form single entries marked with the most common genes and DNA. A total of over 700,000 distinct CDR3 sequences appear in this sample, over 35% of them only once. The top ten clonotypes cover roughly 31% of the sample. The sample consisted of blood. The receptors were gathered from a middle-aged woman with Graves' hyperthyroidism.

This clonotype was seen many times. CDR3 protein: CASIPIDGNQPQHF. The CDR3, as DNA: TGTGCCAGCATCCCGATAGACGGAAATCAGCCCCAGCATTTT. The chain employs TRBV5-4 and TRBJ1-5; D remains ambiguous. CDR1 SGHNT and CDR2 YYREEE come from the germline V gene (reference sequence). The CDR3 is 14 residues long. V was shortened by 6 bases and J by 4 bases, with 14 bases between the two germline ends.

In regard to this clonotype: The CDR3 carries no conserved terminal phenylalanine or tryptophan, so it likely arises from a read error. Because the CDR3's place on the DNA is in doubt, the DNA is left out and the CDR3 is given as listed by TCRdb. J is TRBJ2-6 and V is TRBV10-3; the table's D gene call, TRBD2, was not cross checked with the DNA. Germline V gene data show CDR1 as ENHRY and CDR2 as SYGVKD. The CDR3 region is 10 residues in length, termini included. This chain's CDR3 is CAISGAPGLA.

This clonotype came up a few times. The chain joins TRBV5-1 to TRBJ1-2; D perhaps matches TRBD1 (6 bases). Germline V gives CDR1 SGHRS, CDR2 YFSETQ. The CDR3 is made up of 14 amino acids. Trimming pared 4 bases from V and 6 bases from J, leaving 16 bases between. The DNA of the CDR3 is TGCGCCAGCAGCCGCACCGGGAGGGGGAATGGCTACACCTTC. It yields the protein CASSRTGRGNGYTF.

This clonotype has at least ten counts. The CDR3 region has the DNA TGTGCCAGCAGCCTCCAGTCCTGGGGGGACACCGGGGAGCTGTTTTTT. Its translation is CASSLQSWGDTGELFF. The V gene is TRBV7-9, the J gene TRBJ2-2; possible D gene TRBD2, 6 bases. In germline, CDR1 is SEHNR, CDR2 FQNEAQ (reference sequence). V was pared by 5 bases and J by 3 bases, with 16 bases between. This CDR3 is built from 16 residues.

This clonotype came up many times. The rearrangement uses TRBV29-1 and TRBJ2-5; 7 bases agree with TRBD1. There are 13 residues in the CDR3. Germline assignment: CDR1 SQVTM and CDR2 ANQGSEA. The trim removed 7 bases at V and 1 base at J, leaving 6 bases unmatched. CDR3 protein: CSAGRDSQETQYF. CDR3 DNA: TGCAGCGCAGGCCGGGACAGCCAAGAGACCCAGTACTTC. The full variable domain, in which reference TRBV29-1 and TRBJ2-5 provide the parts outside the CDR3, is SAVISQKPSRDICQRGTSLTIQCQVDSQVTMMFWYRQQPGQSLTLIATANQGSEATYESGFVIDKFPISRPNLTFSTLTVSNMSPEDSSIYLCSAGRDSQETQYFGPGTRLLVL.

The rearrangement uses TRBV11-1 and TRBJ1-1; D is undetermined. The CDR3 length is 15 residues. Trimming shortened V by 5 bases and J by 5 bases, and 18 bases separated the two germline ends. In germline, CDR1 is SGHAT, CDR2 FQDESV (reference sequence). This CDR3 is CASSQDSRRWTEAFF. The DNA of the CDR3 is TGTGCCAGCAGCCAAGATTCACGGAGATGGACTGAAGCTTTCTTT.

J is TRBJ2-5 and V is TRBV19, with D tentatively TRBD1 or TRBD2 (5 bases each). Germline V CDR1 and CDR2: LNHDA, SQIVND (reference sequence). V was pared by 5 bases and J by 1 base, with 14 bases between. The CDR3 extends over 15 amino acids. The CDR3 nucleotides read TGTGCCAGTAGTCCGTCCTCCGGGACCCAAGAGACCCAGTACTTC. Translating gives CASSPSSGTQETQYF. Full variable domain (rest looked up from reference TRBV19 and TRBJ2-5): DGGITQSPKYLFRKEGQNVTLSCEQNLNHDAMYWYRQDPGQGLRLIYYSQIVNDFQKGDIAEGYSVSREKKESFPLTVTSAQKNPTAFYLCASSPSSGTQETQYFGPGTRLLVL.

This clonotype was recorded many times. V gene TRBV29-1 combines with J gene TRBJ1-2, with D perhaps TRBD1 (5 bases). V lost 3 bases and J 9 bases, leaving 17 bases between the germline ends. Germline CDR1 is SQVTM and CDR2 is ANQGSEA. The CDR3 extends over 13 amino acids. The CDR3 spells CSVEGPGTWSYTF. CDR3 DNA sequence: TGCAGCGTTGAGGGGCCAGGGACTTGGAGCTACACCTTC. The full variable domain, completed using reference TRBV29-1 and TRBJ1-2, is SAVISQKPSRDICQRGTSLTIQCQVDSQVTMMFWYRQQPGQSLTLIATANQGSEATYESGFVIDKFPISRPNLTFSTLTVSNMSPEDSSIYLCSVEGPGTWSYTFGSGTRLTVV.

This clonotype turned up a few times. The chain uses TRBV4-3 and TRBJ1-2; 8 nucleotides line up with TRBD1. CDR1 LGHNA and CDR2 YSLEER come from the germline V gene. With 4 bases clipped from V and 6 bases from J, the junction kept 7 bases outside the gene matches. This CDR3 is 14 amino acids long. The CDR3 spells CASSLRDRNNGYTF. The CDR3 DNA is TGCGCCAGCAGCCTCCGGGACAGGAATAATGGCTACACCTTC.

With respect to this clonotype: One end of the junction is discordant with germline, which a read error may explain. The rearrangement uses TRBV24-1 and TRBJ2-7; 8 nucleotides align to TRBD1. This CDR3 has 16 amino acids. The germline V gene encodes CDR1 KGHDR and CDR2 SFDVKD. This chain's CDR3 is CASSRTLQGESYEQYF. CDR3 in DNA: TGCGCCAGCAGCCGAACGTTACAGGGGGAATCCTACGAGCAGTACTTC.

The chain's CDR3 is CASSQVGESYGYTF. The CDR3 region has the DNA TGTGCCAGCAGCCAAGTAGGGGAGAGCTATGGCTACACCTTC. The chain joins TRBV3-1 to TRBJ1-2; possible D gene TRBD1, 5 bases. Germline V gives CDR1 LGHDT, CDR2 YNNKEL (reference sequence). V gave up 1 base and J gave up 4 bases, with 10 bases separating them. The CDR3 has 14 amino acids.

This clonotype was picked up a small number of times. J is TRBJ2-7 and V is TRBV4-3, with TRBD1 matching 7 bases. Germline CDR1 LGHNA, CDR2 YSLEER. The length of the CDR3 is 15 residues. J was trimmed by 0 bases and V by 2 bases; bases with no gene match: 4. The CDR3 loop is CASSQYRGGSYEQYF. Written as DNA, the CDR3 is TGCGCCAGCAGCCAATACAGGGGTGGCTCCTACGAGCAGTACTTC.

This clonotype was observed at least ten times. J is TRBJ1-2 and V is TRBV10-3; the match to TRBD1 covers 8 bases. Per the germline V gene, CDR1 is ENHRY and CDR2 is SYGVKD. V shed 6 bases and J 2 bases; nucleotides not matched to a gene: 5. This CDR3 is built from 14 residues. CDR3 in amino acids: CAIRGQGPNYGYTF. DNA of the CDR3: TGTGCCATCAGAGGACAGGGTCCGAACTATGGCTACACCTTC.

The chain joins TRBV7-3 to TRBJ1-1; unclear D gene. V lost 5 bases, J lost 0 bases, and 13 bases lay in between. Germline V CDR1 and CDR2: SGHTA, FQGTGA. The CDR3 is 15 residues long. CDR3 amino acids: CASSPQVGMNTEAFF. CDR3 nucleotides: TGTGCCAGCAGCCCCCAGGTCGGCATGAACACTGAAGCTTTCTTT.

This clonotype was observed a few times. The rearrangement joins TRBV5-1 to TRBJ2-5, with D tentatively TRBD1 (5 bases). The CDR3 length is 13 residues. V lost 4 bases and J 4 bases, leaving 11 bases between the germline ends. Germline-derived CDR1 and CDR2 are SGHRS and YFSETQ. The CDR3 reads CASSGRASETQYF. The CDR3 bases are TGCGCCAGCAGCGGCAGGGCTTCAGAGACCCAGTACTTC.

The gene calls are TRBV3-1 and TRBJ2-5; tentatively, D is TRBD2 (8 bases). CDR1 and CDR2 from the germline V gene are LGHDT and YNNKEL (reference sequence). Trimming took 4 bases from V and 3 from J, leaving 15 bases between them. There are 15 residues in the CDR3. CDR3 nucleotides: TGTGCCAGCAGCCGACAGGGACTAGAGAAAGAGACCCAGTACTTC. Translation: CASSRQGLEKETQYF.

In regard to this clonotype: A much bigger clone sits one base away, suggesting this may be a read error. J is TRBJ1-6 and V is TRBV6-4, with TRBD1 matching over 7 bases. From germline, CDR1 is MRHNA and CDR2 SNTAGT. The CDR3 consists of 15 residues. The CDR3: CASSYSRQGRPPLHF. The CDR3 bases are TGTGCCAGCAGTTACTCGAGACAGGGACGTCCACCCCTCCACTTT.

This clonotype has more than one count but fewer than ten. The genes are TRBV2 and TRBJ2-2, with D uncertain. In germline, CDR1 is SNHLY, CDR2 FYNNEI. The CDR3 contains 13 residues. Trimming shortened V by 4 bases and J by 0 bases, and 3 bases separated the two germline ends. The CDR3 nucleotides are TGTGCCAGCAGTGGGGCGAACACCGGGGAGCTGTTTTTT. It specifies CASSGANTGELFF.

The V and J genes are TRBV2 and TRBJ2-7; TRBD2 is a possible D gene (6 bases). Per the germline V gene, CDR1 is SNHLY and CDR2 is FYNNEI. V lost 3 bases, J lost 4 bases, and 10 bases lay in between. CDR3 length: 13 amino acids. Written as DNA, the CDR3 is TGTGCCAGCAGTGATTTAGGGACTTACGAGCAGTACTTC. Its translation: CASSDLGTYEQYF.

Many counts were recorded for this clonotype. CDR3 sequence (DNA): TGTGCCAGCAGCCAGGGGACAGGGGATGCCTATGGCTACACCTTC. Amino acid sequence: CASSQGTGDAYGYTF. The chain uses TRBV7-9 and TRBJ1-2; 10 bases map to TRBD1. Germline V gives CDR1 SEHNR, CDR2 FQNEAQ (reference sequence). V shed 5 bases and J 4 bases; nucleotides not matched to a gene: 7. This CDR3 spans 15 amino acids.

Regarding this clonotype: Since a much larger clone is just one base distant, this may be a read error. The chain carries TRBV24-1 and TRBJ2-5; 7 bases align to TRBD1. The germline V gene has CDR1 KGHDR and CDR2 SFDVKD. CDR3 length: 14 amino acids. The DNA for the CDR3 is TGTGCCAGCAGCGAGAGGGGGCGAGGAGAGGCCCAGTACTTC. Translation gives CASSERGRGEAQYF.

The chain carries TRBV20-1 and TRBJ1-1; 10 nucleotides match TRBD1. The CDR3 is made up of 15 amino acids. Unmatched junction bases numbered 8, after V lost 6 bases and J lost 1 base. CDR1 and CDR2 (germline): DFQATT, SNEGSKA (reference sequence). CDR3 protein: CSAKGGDRGNTEAFF. As DNA, the CDR3 is TGCAGTGCCAAAGGTGGGGACAGGGGGAACACTGAAGCTTTCTTT.